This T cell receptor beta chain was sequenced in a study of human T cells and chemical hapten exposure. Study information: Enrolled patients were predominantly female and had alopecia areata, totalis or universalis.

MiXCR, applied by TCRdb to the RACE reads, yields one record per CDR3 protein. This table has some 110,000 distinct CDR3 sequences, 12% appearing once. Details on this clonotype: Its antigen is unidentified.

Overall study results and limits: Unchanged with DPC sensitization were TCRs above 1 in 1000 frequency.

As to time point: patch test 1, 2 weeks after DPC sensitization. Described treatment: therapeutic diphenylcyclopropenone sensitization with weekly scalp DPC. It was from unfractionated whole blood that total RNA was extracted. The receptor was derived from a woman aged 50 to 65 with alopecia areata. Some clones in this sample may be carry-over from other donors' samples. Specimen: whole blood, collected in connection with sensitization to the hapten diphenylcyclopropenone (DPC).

CDR3 amino acids: CSAANPGRPTNEKLFF. CDR3 DNA: TGCAGTGCTGCCAACCCGGGACGTCCAACTAATGAAAAACTGTTTTTT. The genes are TRBV20-1 and TRBJ1-4; a weak D match, TRBD1 (5 bases). The length of the CDR3 is 16 residues. The ends were cut back, 5 bases at V and 0 bases at J, with 16 bases in the middle. Germline V gene sequence: CDR1 DFQATT, CDR2 SNEGSKA (reference sequence).